This T cell receptor beta chain was documented in a study of cytomegalovirus exposure and HLA in healthy donors. Sequencing used immunoSEQ multiplex PCR; TCRdb keeps in-frame clones, though not all of them. The sample gives roughly 50,000 clones, roughly nine tenths of which show up once; around 1% is in the top ten. Study-wide findings and caveats: 150 or so TCR beta chains were listed as cytomegalovirus-associated. Most TCR sequences were seen very rarely across donors, but some public TCRs occurred in many. First-cohort TCR clusters were later found to tend to co-occur in the 120 validation repertoires. In vitro assays verified that three CMV-associated chains recognized CMV antigens specifically.

As concerns this clone: The antigen remains undetermined.

The J segment lost 7 bases and the V segment lost 7 bases, leaving 13 bases of the junction unmatched. The CDR3 is 16 residues long. Germline V CDR1 and CDR2: SGHTA, FQGNSA. This chain uses TRBV7-2 with TRBJ2-2; TRBD2 aligns across 9 bases. The TCR was taken from a man between 18 and 35 years old in good health and CMV-seronegative. The sample consisted of PBMCs. The CDR3 reads CASNIGREGRGGELFF. As DNA, the CDR3 is TGTGCCAGCAACATTGGGCGGGAGGGCCGAGGCGGGGAGCTGTTTTTT.